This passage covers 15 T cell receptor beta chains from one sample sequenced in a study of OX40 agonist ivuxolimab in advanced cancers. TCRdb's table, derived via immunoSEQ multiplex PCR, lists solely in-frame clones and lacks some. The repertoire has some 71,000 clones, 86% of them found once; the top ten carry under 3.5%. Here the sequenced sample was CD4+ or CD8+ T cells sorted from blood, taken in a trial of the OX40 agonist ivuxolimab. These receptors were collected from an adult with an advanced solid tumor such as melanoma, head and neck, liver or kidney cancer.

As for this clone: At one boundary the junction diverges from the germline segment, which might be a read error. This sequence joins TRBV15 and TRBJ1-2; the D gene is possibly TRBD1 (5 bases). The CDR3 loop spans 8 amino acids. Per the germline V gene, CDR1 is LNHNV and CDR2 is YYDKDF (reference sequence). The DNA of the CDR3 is TGTGCCACCAGCAGGGACAACTTC. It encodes CATSRDNF.

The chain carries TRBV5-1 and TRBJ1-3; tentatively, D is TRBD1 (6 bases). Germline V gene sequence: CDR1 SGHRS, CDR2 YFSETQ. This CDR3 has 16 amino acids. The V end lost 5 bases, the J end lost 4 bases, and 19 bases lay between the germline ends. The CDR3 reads CASRSPGGGRGNTIYF. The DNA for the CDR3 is TGCGCCAGCAGATCCCCCGGGGGGGGCCGCGGAAACACCATATATTTT.

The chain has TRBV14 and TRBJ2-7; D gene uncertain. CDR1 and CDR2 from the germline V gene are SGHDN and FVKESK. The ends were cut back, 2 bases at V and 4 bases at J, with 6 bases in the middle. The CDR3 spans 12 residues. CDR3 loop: CASSQTRYEQYF. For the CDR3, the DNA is TGTGCCAGCAGCCAAACCCGATACGAGCAGTACTTC.

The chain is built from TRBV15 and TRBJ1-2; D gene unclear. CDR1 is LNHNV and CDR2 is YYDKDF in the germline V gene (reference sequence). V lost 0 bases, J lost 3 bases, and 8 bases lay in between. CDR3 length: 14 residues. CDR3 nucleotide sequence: TGTGCCACCAGCAGAGATTTGCGCGACTATGGCTACACCTTC. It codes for CATSRDLRDYGYTF.

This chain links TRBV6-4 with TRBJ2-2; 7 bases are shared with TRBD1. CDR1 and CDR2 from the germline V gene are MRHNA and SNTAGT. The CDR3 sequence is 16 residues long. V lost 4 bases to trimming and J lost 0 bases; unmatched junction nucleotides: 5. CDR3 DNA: TGTGCCAGCAGTGCCAGGACAGGCACGAACACCGGGGAGCTGTTTTTT. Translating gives CASSARTGTNTGELFF.

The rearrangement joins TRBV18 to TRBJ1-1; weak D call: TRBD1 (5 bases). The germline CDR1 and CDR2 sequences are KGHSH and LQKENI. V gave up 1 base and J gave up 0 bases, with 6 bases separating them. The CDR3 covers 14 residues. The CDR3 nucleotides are TGTGCCAGCTCACCACAGGGGCTGAACACTGAAGCTTTCTTT. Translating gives CASSPQGLNTEAFF. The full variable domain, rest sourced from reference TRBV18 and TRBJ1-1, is NAGVMQNPRHLVRRRGQEARLRCSPMKGHSHVYWYRQLPEEGLKFMVYLQKENIIDESGMPKERFSAEFPKEGPSILRIQQVVRGDSAAYFCASSPQGLNTEAFFGQGTRLTVV.

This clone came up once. The CDR3 nucleotides read TGTGCCTGGTTGGACAGGCGAGAAAAACTGTTTTTT. Residues: CAWLDRREKLFF. The gene calls are TRBV30 and TRBJ1-4; 7 bases align to TRBD1. V trimming: 5 bases; J trimming: 8 bases; junction bases outside the gene matches: 5. Germline assignment: CDR1 GTSNPN and CDR2 SVGIG (reference sequence). The CDR3 length is 12 residues.

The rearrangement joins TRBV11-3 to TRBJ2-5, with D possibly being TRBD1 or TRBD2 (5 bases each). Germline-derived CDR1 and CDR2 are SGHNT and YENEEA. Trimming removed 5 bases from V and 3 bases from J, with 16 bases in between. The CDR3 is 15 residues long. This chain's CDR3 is CASSRNPGREETQYF. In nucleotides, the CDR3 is TGTGCCAGCAGCCGCAATCCGGGACGGGAAGAGACCCAGTACTTC.

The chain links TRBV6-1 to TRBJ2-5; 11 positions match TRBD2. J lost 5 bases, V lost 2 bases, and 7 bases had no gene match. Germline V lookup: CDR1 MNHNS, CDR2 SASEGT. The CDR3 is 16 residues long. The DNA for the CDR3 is TGTGCCAGCAGTGAATCGCTAGCGGGGGGCGGGGAGACCCAGTACTTC. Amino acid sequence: CASSESLAGGGETQYF.

The CDR3 region has the DNA TGTGCCAGCAGCTCCCTAACTAGCGGGGGGCCAAGGGATACGCAGTATTTT. Translation gives CASSSLTSGGPRDTQYF. V is TRBV7-3 and J is TRBJ2-3; 12 positions match TRBD2. The germline gives CDR1 SGHTA, CDR2 FQGTGA. This CDR3 contains 17 residues. The V segment lost 4 bases and the J segment 6 bases; nucleotides outside the gene matches: 11.

CDR3 sequence (DNA): TGCGCCAGCAGCTTGGAGGTCCCAGGGCAGGGCAAGTCACCCCTCCACTTT. Translation: CASSLEVPGQGKSPLHF. V usage is TRBV5-1 and J usage is TRBJ1-6; a possible D gene is TRBD1 (5 bases). The length of the CDR3 is 17 residues. V was trimmed by 0 bases and J by 10 bases, leaving 20 bases between them. In germline, CDR1 is SGHRS, CDR2 YFSETQ. The full variable domain, with the rest looked up from reference TRBV5-1 and TRBJ1-6, is KAGVTQTPRYLIKTRGQQVTLSCSPISGHRSVSWYQQTPGQGLQFLFEYFSETQRNKGNFPGRFSGRQFSNSRSEMNVSTLELGDSALYLCASSLEVPGQGKSPLHFGNGTRLTVT.

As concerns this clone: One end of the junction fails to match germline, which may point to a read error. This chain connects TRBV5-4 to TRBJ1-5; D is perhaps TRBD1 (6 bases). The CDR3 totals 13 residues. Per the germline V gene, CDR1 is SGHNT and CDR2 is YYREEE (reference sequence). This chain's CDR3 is CASSQNRDQPQHF. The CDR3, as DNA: TGCGCCAGCAGCCAGAACAGGGATCAGCCCCAGCATTTT.

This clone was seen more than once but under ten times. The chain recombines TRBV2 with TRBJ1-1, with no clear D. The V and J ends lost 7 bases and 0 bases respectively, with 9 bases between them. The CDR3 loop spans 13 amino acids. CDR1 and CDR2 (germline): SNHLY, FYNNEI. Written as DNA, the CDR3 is TGTGCCAGCAAGGGCGGATTGAACACTGAAGCTTTCTTT. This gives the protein CASKGGLNTEAFF.

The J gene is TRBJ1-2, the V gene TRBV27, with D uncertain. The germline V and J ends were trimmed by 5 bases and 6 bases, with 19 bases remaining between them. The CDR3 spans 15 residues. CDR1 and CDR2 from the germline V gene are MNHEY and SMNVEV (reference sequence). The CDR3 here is CASSPRMGGVNGYTF. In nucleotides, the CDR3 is TGTGCCAGCAGTCCCAGAATGGGAGGTGTTAATGGCTACACCTTC.

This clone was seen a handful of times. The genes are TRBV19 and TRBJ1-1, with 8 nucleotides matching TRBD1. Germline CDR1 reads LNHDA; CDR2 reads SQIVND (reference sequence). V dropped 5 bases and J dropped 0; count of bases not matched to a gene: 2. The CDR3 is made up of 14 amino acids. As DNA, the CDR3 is TGTGCCAGTAGTCGACAGGGGATGAACACTGAAGCTTTCTTT. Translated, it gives CASSRQGMNTEAFF.